The 22 T cell receptor beta chains given below trace back to one sample, sequenced in a study of blood T cells in healthy people across ages. Together with a sample-barcoded 5' primer, a J-beta primer mix was included in a second PCR lasting about 7 to 11 cycles. TCRdb itself ran the 5' RACE reads through MiXCR, one entry per CDR3 protein. The repertoire holds about 1.5 million distinct CDR3 sequences, with about 45% as singletons. Sequencing input: blood. The source is a woman under 30 in good health.

The chain couples TRBV12-3 or TRBV12-4 to TRBJ1-1; unclear D gene. V was pared by 5 bases and J by 0 bases, with 13 bases between. There are 15 residues in the CDR3. CDR3 loop: CASSPRRHMNTEAFF. The DNA of the CDR3 is TGTGCCAGCAGTCCCCGACGGCACATGAACACTGAAGCTTTCTTT.

The chain joins TRBV28 to TRBJ2-1, with D possibly being TRBD2 (6 bases). V lost 8 bases and J 7 bases, leaving 12 bases between the germline ends. CDR1 MDHEN and CDR2 SYDVKM come from the germline V gene. This CDR3 has 12 residues. Here the CDR3 DNA reads TGTGCCAGCTGCCCGGCGGGGAATGAGCAGTTCTTC. Protein sequence: CASCPAGNEQFF.

This clonotype was seen ten or more times. V gene TRBV6-2 or TRBV6-3 combines with J gene TRBJ2-7; maybe TRBD2 (5 bases). This CDR3 is built from 16 residues. Germline CDR1 reads MNHEY; CDR2 reads SVGEGT. V shed 4 bases and J shed 1 base, with 17 bases lying between them. The CDR3 protein is CASSWGYVRASYEQYF. The CDR3 coding sequence is TGTGCCAGCAGTTGGGGTTATGTGCGGGCTTCCTACGAGCAGTACTTC.

The chain is built from TRBV6-5 and TRBJ2-5; D is unresolved. The V and J ends lost 0 bases and 3 bases respectively, with 11 bases between them. Germline assignment: CDR1 MNHEY and CDR2 SVGAGI. The CDR3 has 15 residues. Here the CDR3 reads CASSYSNAAEETQYF. For the CDR3, the DNA is TGTGCCAGCAGTTACTCGAATGCGGCAGAAGAGACCCAGTACTTC.

This clonotype appeared a few times. The rearrangement links TRBV12-3 or TRBV12-4 to TRBJ2-3, with D unresolved. Trimming took 7 bases from V and 0 from J, leaving 8 bases between them. The CDR3 sequence is 13 residues long. CDR3 bases: TGTGCCAGCACTCTCTCTAGCACAGATACGCAGTATTTT. Its translation is CASTLSSTDTQYF.

J is TRBJ1-5 and V is TRBV4-3; 7 bases line up with TRBD1. The germline V gene has CDR1 LGHNA and CDR2 YSLEER. The CDR3 extends over 15 amino acids. V lost 0 bases and J lost 5; bases outside the gene matches: 4. The CDR3 region is CASSQDGDSHQPQHF. Here the CDR3 DNA reads TGCGCCAGCAGCCAAGATGGGGACAGCCATCAGCCCCAGCATTTT.

This rearrangement joins TRBV9 to TRBJ2-1; D perhaps matches TRBD2 (5 bases). V lost 4 bases and J 8 bases, leaving 16 bases between the germline ends. Germline loops: CDR1 SGDLS, CDR2 YYNGEE. The CDR3 extends over 14 amino acids. Written as DNA, the CDR3 is TGTGCCAGCAGCTTTGACTGGGTCGGGGATGAGCAGTTCTTC. Its translation is CASSFDWVGDEQFF.

This sequence joins TRBV12-3 or TRBV12-4 and TRBJ2-3, with 7 bases aligning to TRBD2. Trimming cost V 0 bases and J 2 bases; bases outside gene matches: 5. The CDR3 is made up of 16 amino acids. The CDR3: CASSLAASGDTDTQYF. The DNA for the CDR3 is TGTGCCAGCAGTTTAGCTGCAAGCGGGGACACAGATACGCAGTATTTT.

This chain links TRBV7-8 with TRBJ1-2; maybe TRBD1 (5 bases). The CDR3 consists of 12 residues. Trimming pared 8 bases from V and 7 bases from J, leaving 14 bases between. CDR1 and CDR2 (germline): SGHVS, FQNEAQ. The CDR3 region is CASGLDTLGYTF. The CDR3 coding sequence is TGTGCCAGCGGCCTGGACACTCTTGGCTACACCTTC.

The genes are TRBV27 and TRBJ2-1, with D hard to call. V was trimmed by 3 bases and J by 3 bases, leaving 15 bases between them. The CDR3 sequence is 16 residues long. CDR1 MNHEY and CDR2 SMNVEV come from the germline V gene (reference sequence). CDR3 loop: CASSFHPGPSYNEQFF. CDR3 DNA sequence: TGTGCCAGCAGTTTTCATCCGGGTCCAAGCTACAATGAGCAGTTCTTC.

This clonotype was seen a few times. V gene TRBV18 combines with J gene TRBJ1-5; D might be TRBD1 (5 bases). CDR1 is KGHSH, CDR2 LQKENI, per germline. This CDR3 has 17 amino acids. V was cut by 3 bases and J by 4 bases, with 19 bases left in between. In DNA, the CDR3 is TGTGCCAGCTCACCGTTCAGGGAGGGAGGTCCGAATCAGCCCCAGCATTTT. It translates to CASSPFREGGPNQPQHF.

The chain couples TRBV5-1 to TRBJ2-3; 12 positions match TRBD2. CDR1 SGHRS and CDR2 YFSETQ come from the germline V gene. The CDR3 is 15 amino acids. Losses at the gene ends were 4 bases for V and 6 bases for J; bases not matched to a gene: 6. CDR3 sequence reads: CASSPTGTSGDTQYF. The CDR3 nucleotides are TGCGCCAGCAGCCCGACCGGGACTAGCGGGGATACGCAGTATTTT.

The CDR3 DNA is TGCAGCGTTGCTAGCGGGATCATTTACGAGCAGTACTTC. It translates to CSVASGIIYEQYF. This chain joins TRBV29-1 and TRBJ2-7; 9 positions agree with TRBD2. Germline V gene sequence: CDR1 SQVTM, CDR2 ANQGSEA. CDR3 length equals 13 residues. Trimming cost V 4 bases and J 4 bases; bases outside gene matches: 5.

The chain has TRBV20-1 and TRBJ2-1, with a possible D match to TRBD2 (5 bases). The CDR3 runs to 16 residues. V was pared by 2 bases and J by 1 base, with 15 bases between. Germline V lookup: CDR1 DFQATT, CDR2 SNEGSKA (reference sequence). CDR3 protein: CSARILSGESYNEQFF. The DNA of the CDR3 is TGCAGTGCTAGAATCCTATCTGGGGAGTCCTACAATGAGCAGTTCTTC.

This clonotype came up a few times. This chain joins TRBV29-1 and TRBJ2-7; 12 bases fit TRBD2. Unmatched junction bases numbered 7, after V lost 6 bases and J lost 7 bases. Germline lookup yields CDR1 SQVTM and CDR2 ANQGSEA. The CDR3 runs 13 residues. CDR3 nucleotide sequence: TGCAGCGTCCGGACTAGCGGGAAGGGGGAGCAGTACTTC. Translation gives CSVRTSGKGEQYF.

This clonotype was seen more than once but under ten times. This sequence may be a read error, since a much larger clone differs from it by one base. V is TRBV12-3 or TRBV12-4 and J is TRBJ2-1, with 9 positions matching TRBD2. The CDR3 sequence is 15 residues long. For the CDR3, the DNA is TGTGCCAGAAGTTTAGGCGGGAGGGGTTACAATGAGCAGTTCTTC. Protein sequence: CARSLGGRGYNEQFF.

The chain employs TRBV6-5 and TRBJ1-6; 8 bases are shared with TRBD1. Germline lookup yields CDR1 MNHEY and CDR2 SVGAGI. After removal of 5 bases from V and 6 bases from J, the junction contained 9 bases not matched to a gene. The CDR3 extends over 16 amino acids. CDR3 protein: CASSRSTGASNSPLHF. In DNA form, the CDR3 reads TGTGCCAGCAGTCGATCGACAGGGGCCTCTAATTCACCCCTCCACTTT.

Ten or more counts support this clonotype. The rearrangement links TRBV29-1 to TRBJ2-7, with D maybe TRBD2 (5 bases). CDR3 length equals 12 residues. Trimming shortened V by 4 bases and J by 3 bases, and 10 bases separated the two germline ends. Germline CDR1 and CDR2: SQVTM and ANQGSEA. DNA for the CDR3: TGCAGCGTTGGAGGGCGCGGCTACGAGCAGTACTTC. It encodes CSVGGRGYEQYF.

The V and J genes are TRBV7-9 and TRBJ1-6; 7 bases match TRBD1. The germline gives CDR1 SEHNR, CDR2 FQNEAQ (reference sequence). The ends lost 10 bases at V and 9 bases at J; junction bases unmatched: 12. The CDR3 extends over 14 amino acids. Here the CDR3 reads CAIISGGAPSPLHF. For the CDR3, the DNA is TGTGCCATCATTTCAGGGGGTGCCCCTTCACCCCTCCACTTT. The full variable domain, its missing parts supplied by reference TRBV7-9 and TRBJ1-6, is DTGVSQNPRHKITKRGQNVTFRCDPISEHNRLYWYRQTLGQGPEFLTYFQNEAQLEKSRLLSDRFSAERPKGSFSTLEIQRTEQGDSAMYLCAIISGGAPSPLHFGNGTRLTVT.

This clonotype has ten or more counts. The rearrangement joins TRBV6-2 or TRBV6-3 to TRBJ2-3; 9 bases align to TRBD2. CDR1 MNHEY and CDR2 SVGEGT come from the germline V gene. J was trimmed by 4 bases and V by 5 bases; bases with no gene match: 4. The CDR3 extends over 14 amino acids. For the CDR3, the DNA is TGTGCCAGCAGTACAGGACTAGCGTCAGATACGCAGTATTTT. Residues: CASSTGLASDTQYF.

The gene calls are TRBV20-1 and TRBJ2-7; TRBD2 agrees at 7 bases. Germline CDR1 is DFQATT and CDR2 is SNEGSKA (reference sequence). CDR3 length equals 13 residues. V was clipped by 6 bases and J by 0 bases; unmatched bases: 5. The chain's CDR3 is CSAAPSGSYEQYF. The CDR3 DNA is TGCAGTGCGGCCCCTAGCGGCTCCTACGAGCAGTACTTC.

The V gene is TRBV27, the J gene TRBJ1-2; no firm D call. Germline V gives CDR1 MNHEY, CDR2 SMNVEV (reference sequence). The CDR3 sequence is 15 residues long. The V and J ends lost 5 bases and 4 bases respectively, with 17 bases between them. CDR3 coding DNA: TGTGCCAGCAGTCACCGGCTACAAATCCCCTATGGCTACACCTTC. The encoded protein is CASSHRLQIPYGYTF.